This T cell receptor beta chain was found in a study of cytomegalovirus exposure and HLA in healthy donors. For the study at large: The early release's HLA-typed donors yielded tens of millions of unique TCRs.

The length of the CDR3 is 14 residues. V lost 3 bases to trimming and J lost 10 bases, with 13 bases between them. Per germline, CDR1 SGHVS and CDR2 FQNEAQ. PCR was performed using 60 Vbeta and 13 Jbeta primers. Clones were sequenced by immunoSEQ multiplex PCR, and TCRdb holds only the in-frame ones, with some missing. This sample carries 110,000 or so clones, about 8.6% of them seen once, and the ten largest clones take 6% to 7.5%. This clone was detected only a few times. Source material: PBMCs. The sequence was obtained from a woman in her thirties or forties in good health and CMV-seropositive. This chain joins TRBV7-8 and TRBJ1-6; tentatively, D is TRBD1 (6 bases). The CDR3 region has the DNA TGTGCCAGCAGCTTCGCGGGGGCAGGCTCACCCCTCCACTTT. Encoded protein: CASSFAGAGSPLHF.